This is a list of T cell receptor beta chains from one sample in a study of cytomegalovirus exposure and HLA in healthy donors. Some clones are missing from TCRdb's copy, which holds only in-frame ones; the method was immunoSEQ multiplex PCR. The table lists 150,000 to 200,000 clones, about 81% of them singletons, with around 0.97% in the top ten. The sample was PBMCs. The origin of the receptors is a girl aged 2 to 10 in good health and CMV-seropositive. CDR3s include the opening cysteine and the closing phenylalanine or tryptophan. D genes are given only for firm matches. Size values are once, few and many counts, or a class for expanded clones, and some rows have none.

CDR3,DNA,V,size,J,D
CASDRGYEQYF,TGTGCCAGCGATCGGGGATACGAGCAGTACTTC,TRBV2,NA,TRBJ2-7,NA
CASSIGLAGGYEQFF,TGCGCCAGCAGTATAGGACTAGCGGGAGGATATGAGCAGTTCTTC,TRBV4-1,NA,TRBJ2-1,TRBD2
CASRGLETQYF,TGTGCCAGCCGGGGTTTAGAGACCCAGTACTTC,TRBV6-5,NA,TRBJ2-5,NA
CAWSVEAGGSYEQYF,TGTGCCTGGAGTGTAGAGGCAGGGGGTTCCTACGAGCAGTACTTC,TRBV30,NA,TRBJ2-7,TRBD1
CASSLDRDETQYF,TGTGCCAGCAGCTTAGACAGGGACGAGACCCAGTACTTC,TRBV5-4,once,TRBJ2-5,TRBD1
CASSEKSYRGRLENIQYF,TGTGCCAGCAGTGAAAAAAGCTACAGGGGGCGCTTGGAAAACATTCAGTACTTC,TRBV25-1,NA,TRBJ2-4,TRBD1
CASSFLNFGVEQFF,TGTGCCAGTAGTTTCTTAAACTTCGGGGTTGAGCAGTTCTTC,TRBV19,NA,TRBJ2-1,NA
CASSRTQIYQPQHF,TGCGCCAGCAGCCGAACACAGATTTATCAGCCCCAGCATTTT,TRBV4-1,NA,TRBJ1-5,NA
CASRPGLADGELFF,TGTGCCAGCAGACCGGGACTAGCGGACGGGGAGCTGTTTTTT,TRBV27,NA,TRBJ2-2,TRBD2
CASSWTSRNDEQYF,TGCGCCAGCAGCTGGACTAGCCGTAACGACGAGCAGTACTTC,TRBV5-1,NA,TRBJ2-7,TRBD2
CASSLGAGRNYGYTF,TGTGCCAGCAGCTTAGGGGCAGGGCGTAACTATGGCTACACCTTC,TRBV11-2,NA,TRBJ1-2,NA
CASSLGRQRQETQYF,TGCGCCAGCAGCTTGGGCCGACAGAGACAAGAGACCCAGTACTTC,TRBV5-1,NA,TRBJ2-5,NA
CASSEEEGGPGGYTF,TGTGCCAGCAGTGAAGAAGAGGGAGGGCCCGGTGGCTACACCTTC,TRBV6-1,NA,TRBJ1-2,NA
CAWRDRDRVPETQYF,TGTGCCTGGAGGGATCGGGACAGGGTACCGGAGACCCAGTACTTC,TRBV30,NA,TRBJ2-5,TRBD1
CASSPGGGGRRGNTIYF,TGTGCCAGCAGCCCGGGCGGAGGAGGGCGGCGAGGAAACACCATATATTTT,TRBV5-4,NA,TRBJ1-3,NA
CAISGLADNNEQFF,TGTGCCATCAGTGGACTAGCGGACAACAATGAGCAGTTCTTC,TRBV10-3,NA,TRBJ2-1,TRBD2
CASSYFRGSGNTIYF,TGTGCCAGCAGTTATTTCAGGGGGTCTGGAAACACCATATATTTT,TRBV6-5,few,TRBJ1-3,TRBD1
CASSSRQTNEKLFF,TGTGCCAGCAGCTCTCGACAGACTAATGAAAAACTGTTTTTT,TRBV7-9,NA,TRBJ1-4,NA
CASSLLGRLPLYEQYF,TGTGCCAGCAGCCTTCTAGGCCGCTTGCCTCTTTACGAGCAGTACTTC,TRBV27,NA,TRBJ2-7,NA
CAWSVLRGDYTGELFF,TGTGCCTGGAGTGTACTACGGGGGGATTACACCGGGGAGCTGTTTTTT,TRBV30,NA,TRBJ2-2,TRBD2
CASSRLAGDPYEQYF,TGTGCCAGCAGTCGACTAGCGGGAGATCCCTACGAGCAGTACTTC,TRBV5-4,NA,TRBJ2-7,TRBD2
CASSLGGGGGQPQHF,TGTGCCAGCAGCTTAGGGGGTGGGGGCGGTCAGCCCCAGCATTTT,TRBV7-9,NA,TRBJ1-5,NA
CASSLGEGYEQYF,TGTGCCAGCAGTCTAGGTGAGGGCTACGAGCAGTACTTC,TRBV27,NA,TRBJ2-7,NA
CASSVRDRSNYGYTF,TGTGCCAGCAGTGTTCGGGACAGGTCGAACTATGGCTACACCTTC,TRBV6-1,NA,TRBJ1-2,TRBD1
CASSLKASYTDTQYF,TGTGCCAGCAGTTTAAAAGCAAGCTACACAGATACGCAGTATTTT,TRBV27,NA,TRBJ2-3,NA
CASSPIGNTEAFF,TGTGCCAGCTCCCCAATCGGGAACACTGAAGCTTTCTTT,TRBV28,NA,TRBJ1-1,NA